The rows below give T cell receptor beta chains drawn from one sample of a study of blood T cells in healthy people across ages. TCRdb recomputed calls from the 5' RACE reads with MiXCR, one row per CDR3 protein. Here the sample spans about 970,000 distinct CDR3 sequences, about 53% being singletons. Material for sequencing was blood. The origin of the receptors is a woman aged 60-70 years in good health. Each CDR3 is given with its conserved first and last residue. Each record gives: V gene, clone size, D gene, J gene, CDR3 protein, CDR3 DNA. A D gene is named only where the DNA matches it firmly. Part of the rows lack a size; the others show once, few, many or a class for expanded clones.

TRBV7-2	-	-	TRBJ2-7	CASSPPGQYEQYF	TGTGCCAGCAGCCCCCCTGGGCAATACGAGCAGTACTTC
TRBV7-9	-	TRBD1	TRBJ2-7	CASSPGQVGDEQYF	TGTGCCAGCAGCCCCGGACAGGTAGGCGATGAGCAGTACTTC
TRBV19	-	TRBD1	TRBJ2-5	CASLSSGTGVKTQYF	TGTGCCAGTCTCAGCTCCGGGACAGGGGTCAAGACCCAGTACTTC
TRBV9	-	-	TRBJ2-3	CASSVAGAGSDTQYF	TGTGCCAGCAGCGTAGCGGGAGCGGGTTCGGATACGCAGTATTTT
TRBV12-3/TRBV12-4	-	-	TRBJ2-3	CATSDRNGGDTEYF	TGTGCCACTTCAGACAGAAATGGGGGAGATACGGAGTATTTT
TRBV6-2/TRBV6-3	-	TRBD2	TRBJ2-1	CASSRSGRTDNEQFF	TGTGCCAGCAGCCGTAGCGGGAGAACAGACAATGAGCAGTTCTTC
TRBV27	-	-	TRBJ2-3	CASSLSTVHTQYF	TGTGCCAGCAGTTTATCGACAGTACATACGCAGTATTTT
TRBV4-3	few	-	TRBJ2-7	CASSQDRANYEQYF	TGCGCCAGCAGCCAAGATCGGGCCAACTACGAGCAGTACTTC
TRBV4-1	-	-	TRBJ2-7	CASSPRAGVGSYEQYF	TGCGCCAGCAGCCCTCGAGCGGGCGTAGGCTCCTACGAGCAGTACTTC
TRBV29-1	few	TRBD2	TRBJ2-7	CSVETSGAHFYEQYF	TGCAGCGTTGAGACTAGCGGGGCCCACTTTTACGAGCAGTACTTC
TRBV6-1	-	TRBD2	TRBJ2-7	CASSEGSIWASGSSYEQYF	TGTGCCAGCAGTGAAGGGTCCATATGGGCTAGCGGGAGCTCCTACGAGCAGTACTTC
TRBV20-1	-	-	TRBJ2-7	CSARRGPASGGGNEQYF	TGCAGTGCTAGGAGGGGGCCCGCTAGCGGTGGGGGGAATGAGCAGTACTTC
TRBV13	-	TRBD1	TRBJ1-2	CASSPTGNSYGYTF	TGTGCCAGCAGCCCGACAGGGAACAGCTATGGCTACACCTTC
TRBV20-1	-	TRBD1	TRBJ1-6	CSASSGQRHSPLHF	TGCAGTGCTTCCTCGGGACAGCGGCATTCACCCCTCCACTTT
TRBV2	-	-	TRBJ2-1	CASSETPDSYNEQFF	TGTGCCAGCAGTGAGACCCCCGACTCCTACAATGAGCAGTTCTTC
TRBV20-1	-	TRBD2	TRBJ2-1	CSAITLAGGYNEQFF	TGCAGTGCTATAACACTAGCGGGAGGGTACAATGAGCAGTTCTTC
TRBV5-6	-	-	TRBJ2-3	CASSRQLADTQYF	TGTGCCAGCAGCCGACAACTAGCAGATACGCAGTATTTT
TRBV29-1	-	-	TRBJ2-5	CSVEDRGGKETQYF	TGCAGCGTTGAAGATCGGGGAGGAAAAGAGACCCAGTACTTC
TRBV5-1	-	-	TRBJ2-5	CASSPSTRGMYF	TGCGCCAGCAGCCCGTCGACTAGGGGCATGTACTTC
TRBV20-1	-	TRBD2	TRBJ2-3	CSAPTSTSTDTQYF	TGCAGTGCCCCGACTAGCACGAGCACAGATACGCAGTATTTT
TRBV20-1	-	-	TRBJ2-5	CTGLGQETQYF	TGCACTGGGTTGGGACAAGAGACCCAGTACTTC
TRBV4-1	-	TRBD1	TRBJ2-7	CASSQGSRGRIAYEQYF	TGCGCCAGCAGCCAAGGATCTAGGGGGCGAATAGCCTACGAGCAGTACTTC
TRBV3-1	-	TRBD1	TRBJ1-1	CASGGQAYTEAFF	TGTGCCAGCGGAGGACAGGCCTACACTGAAGCTTTCTTT
TRBV6-5	-	-	TRBJ1-6	CASRRPGGPPHF	TGTGCCAGCAGACGACCCGGAGGTCCCCCCCACTTT
TRBV7-2	-	-	TRBJ2-6	CASTLATSGANVLTF	TGTGCCAGCACTCTAGCGACCTCTGGGGCCAACGTCCTGACTTTC
TRBV10-3	-	-	TRBJ2-5	CAISESLGANSYNEQYF	TGTGCCATCAGTGAGTCCTTGGGTGCGAATTCCTACAATGAGCAGTACTTC
TRBV29-1	-	-	TRBJ2-1	CSVEGQTSYNEQFF	TGCAGCGTTGAGGGGCAGACCTCCTACAATGAGCAGTTCTTC
TRBV7-2	few	TRBD1	TRBJ2-7	CASSSADRAHEQYF	TGTGCCAGCAGCTCCGCGGACAGGGCCCACGAGCAGTACTTC
TRBV6-5	-	-	TRBJ2-3	CASSYSGQGTQYF	TGTGCCAGCAGTTACTCAGGTCAGGGAACGCAGTATTTT
TRBV3-1	-	-	TRBJ1-2	CASSQDRGRSNYGYTF	TGTGCCAGCAGCCAAGATCGGGGACGGAGTAACTATGGCTACACCTTC
TRBV20-1	-	-	TRBJ2-7	CSARRAGLTYEQYF	TGCAGTGCTAGACGAGCGGGCTTAACCTACGAGCAGTACTTC
TRBV5-1	-	-	TRBJ2-1	CASSPGEDYNEQFF	TGCGCCAGCAGCCCGGGGGAAGACTACAATGAGCAGTTCTTC
TRBV28	-	TRBD1	TRBJ1-5	CASSFRTGGAGQPQHF	TGTGCCAGCAGTTTCAGGACAGGGGGCGCGGGCCAGCCCCAGCATTTT
TRBV5-1	-	TRBD1	TRBJ2-3	CASSLTGDSDTQYF	TGCGCCAGCAGCTTGACAGGGGATTCAGATACGCAGTATTTT
TRBV28	-	TRBD1	TRBJ2-7	CARTGQRPYEQYF	TGTGCCAGAACGGGACAGCGCCCCTACGAGCAGTACTTC
TRBV5-1	-	-	TRBJ2-1	CASSLVLRRNEQFF	TGCGCCAGCAGCTTGGTTTTGCGGCGCAATGAGCAGTTCTTC
TRBV12-3/TRBV12-4	many	-	TRBJ2-4	CASSLDRLASVENIQYF	TGTGCCAGCAGTTTAGACCGCCTAGCGAGCGTTGAAAACATTCAGTACTTC
TRBV29-1	few	-	TRBJ2-7	CSVEGADGREGHSYEQYF	TGCAGCGTTGAAGGGGCCGACGGAAGGGAAGGGCACTCCTACGAGCAGTACTTC
TRBV29-1	-	-	TRBJ2-7	CSVELTGPRYEQYF	TGCAGCGTTGAATTAACAGGGCCACGCTACGAGCAGTACTTC
TRBV28	-	-	TRBJ1-2	CASSLLASVVLGYTF	TGTGCCAGCAGTTTATTAGCGTCGGTAGTACTTGGCTACACCTTC
TRBV7-2	few	-	TRBJ1-6	CASSRQNSPLHF	TGTGCCAGCAGCCGACAGAATTCACCCCTCCACTTT
TRBV6-2/TRBV6-3	-	-	TRBJ2-2	CASSWRQYANTGELFF	TGTGCCAGCAGTTGGAGACAGTACGCGAACACCGGGGAGCTGTTTTTT
TRBV7-2	few	TRBD2	TRBJ2-5	CASSPGLAGGLETQYF	TGTGCCAGCAGCCCAGGACTAGCGGGAGGTCTAGAGACCCAGTACTTC
TRBV4-1	-	TRBD2	TRBJ2-7	CASSQDQSGTSFYEQYF	TGCGCCAGCAGCCAAGATCAAAGTGGGACTAGTTTTTACGAGCAGTACTTC
TRBV12-3/TRBV12-4	-	TRBD2	TRBJ2-7	CASRPAGAGYEQYF	TGTGCCAGCAGACCAGCGGGAGCAGGCTACGAGCAGTACTTC
TRBV5-1	-	-	TRBJ2-5	CASSFGGRQETQYF	TGCGCCAGCAGCTTTGGGGGCAGACAAGAGACCCAGTACTTC
TRBV7-2	-	-	TRBJ1-6	CASSYPRTRSLNSPLHF	TGTGCCAGCAGCTACCCTAGGACAAGGTCCCTGAATTCACCCCTCCACTTT
TRBV4-2	-	-	TRBJ2-1	CASRDAGNEQFF	TGTGCCAGCCGGGACGCCGGCAATGAGCAGTTCTTC
TRBV3-1	few	TRBD1	TRBJ2-7	CASSKGQGFYEQYF	TGTGCCAGCAGCAAGGGACAGGGTTTCTACGAGCAGTACTTC
TRBV5-1	many	-	TRBJ1-5	CASSLEVNQPQHF	TGCGCCAGCAGCTTGGAGGTTAATCAGCCCCAGCATTTT
TRBV27	-	TRBD1	TRBJ1-5	CASRMTGAATPQHF	TGTGCCAGCAGAATGACAGGGGCCGCGACACCCCAGCATTTT
TRBV28	-	TRBD1	TRBJ2-6	CASSLTLDRVGSGANVLTF	TGTGCCAGCAGTCTAACCTTGGACAGGGTAGGGTCTGGGGCCAACGTCCTGACTTTC
TRBV5-6	-	-	TRBJ2-5	CASSLLMGQETQYF	TGTGCCAGCAGCTTGTTGATGGGACAAGAGACCCAGTACTTC